Shown below are 7 T cell receptor beta chains from a single sample sequenced in a study of read filtering for tumor transcriptome and immune sequencing. Molecular barcoded adaptors covering alpha/delta and beta/gamma chains were used on 400 ng RNA. TCRdb ran MiXCR on the reads and lists one entry per CDR3 protein. Of under 80,000 distinct CDR3 sequences listed, around 21% are singletons. The sample consisted of a population of CD138-negative cells sorted from bone marrow. The receptors stem from a donor aged 40 or older with multiple myeloma.

The table lists this clonotype with many counts. This rearrangement joins TRBV20-1 to TRBJ2-1, with D hard to call. Germline V gene data show CDR1 as DFQATT and CDR2 as SNEGSKA (reference sequence). The CDR3 is 12 residues long. V was cut by 3 bases and J by 7 bases, with 10 bases left in between. CDR3 protein: CSASPMVNEQFF. The CDR3 nucleotides are TGCAGTGCTAGTCCCATGGTAAATGAGCAGTTCTTC.

The chain uses TRBV19 and TRBJ2-5, with TRBD2 identical over 8 bases. CDR1 is LNHDA, CDR2 SQIVND, per germline (reference sequence). J lost 10 bases, V lost 4 bases, and 11 bases had no gene match. The CDR3 covers 14 residues. DNA for the CDR3: TGTGCCAGTAGTAAAACTAGCGGACAAAAGATCCAGTACTTC. Translation gives CASSKTSGQKIQYF.

V is TRBV24-1 and J is TRBJ2-1, with 9 bases identical to TRBD1. The V and J ends lost 6 bases and 1 base, in that order; junction bases with no gene match: 9. From germline, CDR1 is KGHDR and CDR2 SFDVKD. The CDR3 has 17 residues. CDR3 residues: CATSLPTGQGSYNEQFF. DNA for the CDR3: TGTGCCACCAGTCTACCCACGGGACAGGGTTCCTACAATGAGCAGTTCTTC.

The genes are TRBV28 and TRBJ1-2; 8 bases agree with TRBD1. Per the germline V gene, CDR1 is MDHEN and CDR2 is SYDVKM. J was trimmed by 5 bases and V by 5 bases; bases with no gene match: 13. The CDR3 consists of 16 residues. CDR3 protein: CASSEQSGQVLYGYTF. The CDR3 bases are TGTGCCAGCAGTGAACAATCGGGACAGGTCCTATATGGCTACACCTTC.

This clonotype was seen repeatedly, ten times or more. The CDR3 loop is CSARVMGLGYNEQFF. The CDR3 DNA sequence: TGCAGTGCTAGAGTCATGGGACTAGGCTACAATGAGCAGTTCTTC. The V gene is TRBV20-1, the J gene TRBJ2-1; 8 bases match TRBD2. Losses at the gene ends were 1 base for V and 3 bases for J; bases not matched to a gene: 5. From germline, CDR1 is DFQATT and CDR2 SNEGSKA (reference sequence). The CDR3 is made up of 15 amino acids.

In its sample, this clonotype was seen many times. The rearrangement joins TRBV14 to TRBJ1-6; D gene uncertain. Per the germline V gene, CDR1 is SGHDN and CDR2 is FVKESK. The CDR3 is 15 amino acids. V lost 2 bases and J lost 3, with 8 bases in between. The CDR3 nucleotides are TGTGCCAGCAGCCAAACGAATAGCTATAATTCACCCCTCCACTTT. This gives the protein CASSQTNSYNSPLHF.

This clonotype was counted ten times or more. The V call is TRBV19, the J call TRBJ2-5; 8 positions match TRBD1. This CDR3 spans 15 amino acids. Germline loops: CDR1 LNHDA, CDR2 SQIVND (reference sequence). With 3 bases clipped from V and 2 bases from J, the junction kept 5 bases outside the gene matches. The CDR3 DNA sequence: TGTGCCAGTAGTATCTGGACAGGGAGGCAAGAGACCCAGTACTTC. Amino acid sequence: CASSIWTGRQETQYF. The variable domain in full, completed from reference TRBV19 and TRBJ2-5, reads DGGITQSPKYLFRKEGQNVTLSCEQNLNHDAMYWYRQDPGQGLRLIYYSQIVNDFQKGDIAEGYSVSREKKESFPLTVTSAQKNPTAFYLCASSIWTGRQETQYFGPGTRLLVL.